The next 20 T cell receptor beta chains were all read from a single sample in a study of OX40 agonist ivuxolimab in advanced cancers. Assay used: immunoSEQ multiplex PCR; TCRdb lists only in-frame clones, some missing. The repertoire holds around 53,000 clones, with more than 70% as singletons. The sequencing here drew on CD4+ or CD8+ T cells sorted from blood, taken in a trial of the OX40 agonist ivuxolimab. The receptors shown here come from an adult with an advanced solid tumor such as melanoma, head and neck, liver or kidney cancer.

V usage is TRBV6-5 and J usage is TRBJ1-4; D is uncertain. The CDR3 is 14 amino acids. The V gene lost 2 bases and the J gene lost 4 bases, with 8 bases spanning the gap. Germline V lookup: CDR1 MNHEY, CDR2 SVGAGI. CDR3: CASSYAWGNEKLFF. The CDR3 nucleotides read TGTGCCAGCAGTTACGCCTGGGGTAATGAAAAACTGTTTTTT.

About this clone: The same CDR3 is also encoded by other DNA sequences in this sample. This chain links TRBV19 with TRBJ2-3; D gene uncertain. Trimming removed 8 bases from V and 2 bases from J, with 5 bases in between. CDR1 and CDR2 (germline): LNHDA, SQIVND (reference sequence). This CDR3 has 11 residues. The CDR3 here is CASSTTDTQYF. DNA for the CDR3: TGTGCCAGTTCCACCACAGATACGCAGTATTTT.

V is TRBV27 and J is TRBJ1-2; D remains unclear. Germline CDR1 and CDR2: MNHEY and SMNVEV (reference sequence). The V gene lost 7 bases and the J gene lost 8 bases, with 17 bases spanning the gap. The CDR3 loop spans 13 amino acids. CDR3 protein: CASTRAYGEGYTF. DNA of the CDR3: TGTGCCAGCACCCGGGCCTACGGGGAAGGCTACACCTTC.

The chain has TRBV19 and TRBJ1-2, with TRBD1 identical over 9 bases. With 5 bases clipped from V and 1 base from J, the junction kept 5 bases outside the gene matches. Per germline, CDR1 LNHDA and CDR2 SQIVND (reference sequence). This CDR3 comprises 15 residues. CDR3 protein: CASSPHRGRNYGYTF. CDR3 nucleotides: TGTGCCAGTAGTCCTCACAGGGGGCGTAACTATGGCTACACCTTC.

The chain uses TRBV5-1 and TRBJ2-7, with D tentatively TRBD1 or TRBD2 (5 bases each). In germline, CDR1 is SGHRS, CDR2 YFSETQ. Trimming left V 0 bases short and J 10 bases short, with 14 bases between. The CDR3 runs 13 residues. The CDR3 is CASSLGLGRPQYF. CDR3 sequence (DNA): TGCGCCAGCAGCTTGGGACTGGGACGTCCACAGTACTTC.

V gene TRBV7-9 combines with J gene TRBJ1-6; D is unresolved. The CDR3 covers 14 residues. Trimming stripped 3 bases from V and 7 bases from J, with 10 bases between. Germline CDR1 is SEHNR and CDR2 is FQNEAQ (reference sequence). Here the CDR3 DNA reads TGTGCCAGCAGCTTGGAGTCAGACAATTCACCCCTCCACTTT. Protein sequence: CASSLESDNSPLHF.

This rearrangement joins TRBV7-2 to TRBJ2-1; D unclear. The V gene's germline CDR1 is SGHTA and CDR2 FQGNSA. V lost 5 bases and J 8 bases, leaving 19 bases between the germline ends. The CDR3 runs 15 residues. This CDR3 is CASSPIARIGDEQFF. The CDR3 DNA is TGTGCCAGCAGCCCAATTGCCCGTATAGGCGATGAGCAGTTCTTC.

The chain is built from TRBV2 and TRBJ1-3, with 7 bases matching TRBD1. The CDR3 totals 16 residues. The V and J ends lost 6 bases and 2 bases, in that order; junction bases with no gene match: 10. The germline V gene has CDR1 SNHLY and CDR2 FYNNEI. Here the CDR3 reads CASSQTIGTAGNTIYF. The CDR3 DNA reads TGTGCCAGCAGCCAAACCATAGGGACAGCTGGAAACACCATATATTTT.

The chain recombines TRBV13 with TRBJ2-7; D remains unclear. Per the germline V gene, CDR1 is PRHDT and CDR2 is FYEKMQ (reference sequence). With 2 bases removed from V and 6 bases from J, the gap between germline ends came to 17 bases. The CDR3 has 15 amino acids. The CDR3, as DNA: TGTGCCAGCAGCTTACGGCCAACCCTTTTAATCGAGCAGTACTTC. It is translated as CASSLRPTLLIEQYF.

V usage is TRBV28 and J usage is TRBJ2-7; the D gene is possibly TRBD1 (6 bases). V shed 5 bases and J shed 3 bases, with 8 bases lying between them. This CDR3 contains 12 residues. CDR1 and CDR2 from the germline V gene are MDHEN and SYDVKM. CDR3 bases: TGTGCCAGCAGTGCAGGGGTCTACGAGCAGTACTTC. It codes for CASSAGVYEQYF.

V is TRBV15 and J is TRBJ1-4, with a weak D call TRBD1 (6 bases). Germline loops: CDR1 LNHNV, CDR2 YYDKDF (reference sequence). V was shortened by 3 bases and J by 7 bases, with 12 bases between the two germline ends. This CDR3 contains 14 residues. The CDR3 reads CATSSGGNIEKLFF. In DNA form, the CDR3 reads TGTGCCACCAGCAGCGGGGGCAATATTGAAAAACTGTTTTTT.

This sequence joins TRBV28 and TRBJ2-7; 7 bases line up with TRBD2. This CDR3 has 16 residues. Looked up from germline, CDR1 is MDHEN and CDR2 is SYDVKM. J lost 0 bases, V lost 6 bases, and 11 bases had no gene match. The CDR3 coding sequence is TGTGCCAGCAGAAAGAGTCTAGCGGAAATCTCCTACGAGCAGTACTTC. Its protein is CASRKSLAEISYEQYF.

The CDR3 sequence: CASSSGFNTGELFF. The DNA of the CDR3 is TGTGCCAGCAGCAGTGGGTTCAACACCGGGGAGCTGTTTTTT. V usage is TRBV9 and J usage is TRBJ2-2, with D uncertain. CDR1 and CDR2 (germline): SGDLS, YYNGEE. Trimming pared 4 bases from V and 2 bases from J, leaving 9 bases between. This CDR3 has 14 amino acids.

This chain joins TRBV10-3 and TRBJ2-1, with 14 positions matching TRBD2. This CDR3 region has 16 residues. V was clipped by 3 bases and J by 5 bases; unmatched bases: 3. Per germline, CDR1 ENHRY and CDR2 SYGVKD. CDR3 in DNA: TGTGCCATCAGTGACGGACTAGCGGGAGGCAACAATGAGCAGTTCTTC. Translating it yields CAISDGLAGGNNEQFF.

This sequence joins TRBV7-2 and TRBJ2-5, with 9 bases aligning to TRBD1. This CDR3 has 15 amino acids. Trimming removed 3 bases from V and 5 bases from J; junction bases left unmatched: 7. CDR1 SGHTA and CDR2 FQGNSA come from the germline V gene. Here the CDR3 reads CASSFDRGTRETQYF. CDR3 in DNA: TGTGCCAGCAGCTTCGACAGGGGGACCCGTGAGACCCAGTACTTC.

This clone has only a few counts. V and J are TRBV4-2 and TRBJ1-2; 7 positions agree with TRBD1. Germline trimming cut 0 bases from V and 8 bases from J; bases unmatched to any gene: 6. In germline, CDR1 is LGHNA, CDR2 YNFKEQ. CDR3 length equals 14 residues. CDR3: CASSQETGWYGYTF. In DNA form, the CDR3 reads TGTGCCAGCAGCCAAGAGACAGGGTGGTACGGCTACACCTTC.

This chain uses TRBV4-2 with TRBJ2-7; D unclear. V lost 3 bases to trimming and J lost 3 bases, with 15 bases between them. CDR1 LGHNA and CDR2 YNFKEQ come from the germline V gene. The CDR3 is 15 amino acids. CDR3 DNA: TGTGCCAGCAGCCAGGCGTCGGGTTTAGACTACGAGCAGTACTTC. The encoded protein is CASSQASGLDYEQYF.

This chain joins TRBV7-3 and TRBJ2-5; D unresolved. CDR3 length: 15 amino acids. Germline CDR1 SGHTA, CDR2 FQGTGA. Trimming removed 0 bases from V and 1 base from J, with 9 bases in between. Here the CDR3 reads CASSLTPGPQETQYF. CDR3 nucleotide sequence: TGTGCCAGCAGCTTAACGCCCGGTCCCCAAGAGACCCAGTACTTC.

This clone has a single count. The chain joins TRBV6-8 to TRBJ1-2, with D uncertain. Per germline, CDR1 MNHGY and CDR2 SAAAGT. The CDR3 extends over 12 amino acids. V shed 6 bases and J shed 5 bases, with 10 bases lying between them. This CDR3 reads CASSAGVYGYTF. The CDR3 coding sequence is TGTGCCAGCAGCGCGGGCGTGTATGGCTACACCTTC.

The J gene is TRBJ2-2, the V gene TRBV7-2; D is uncertain. CDR3 length equals 15 residues. Trimming removed 5 bases at V and 1 base at J, with 11 bases between. CDR1 is SGHTA and CDR2 is FQGNSA in the germline V gene. The CDR3 bases are TGTGCCAGCAGCCCAGGCCCACGGAACACCGGGGAGCTGTTTTTT. It codes for CASSPGPRNTGELFF.